Following are 4 T cell receptor beta chains from one sample sequenced in a study of cytomegalovirus exposure and HLA in healthy donors. PCR primers comprised 60 Vbeta and 13 Jbeta primers. Here immunoSEQ multiplex PCR was the method, and the copy in TCRdb shows in-frame clones only, minus some. This table holds nearly 200,000 clones, over 75% found once. The material sequenced was PBMCs. The receptor set was obtained from a boy aged 2 to 10 in good health and CMV-seronegative.

The chain joins TRBV9 to TRBJ2-1; D is possibly TRBD2 (5 bases). CDR3 length: 15 residues. The germline CDR1 and CDR2 sequences are SGDLS and YYNGEE. Trimming pared 3 bases from V and 8 bases from J, leaving 18 bases between. The CDR3 nucleotides are TGTGCCAGCAGCGCCAGATTACTAGATTCCGATGAGCAGTTCTTC. Protein product: CASSARLLDSDEQFF.

The V gene is TRBV19, the J gene TRBJ1-5; D is unclear. CDR3 length equals 12 residues. Deletions cut 3 bases from V and 7 bases from J, with 7 bases between. Per germline, CDR1 LNHDA and CDR2 SQIVND (reference sequence). The CDR3 bases are TGTGCCAGTAGTATTCGGTTCCAGCCCCAGCATTTT. It codes for CASSIRFQPQHF.

The genes are TRBV10-3 and TRBJ1-6, with 7 positions matching TRBD1. The CDR3 covers 13 residues. After removal of 8 bases from V and 6 bases from J, the junction contained 4 bases not matched to a gene. Germline V gene lookup returns CDR1 ENHRY and CDR2 SYGVKD. This chain's CDR3 is CAIGDSFNSPLHF. The DNA of the CDR3 is TGTGCCATCGGGGACAGTTTTAATTCACCCCTCCACTTT.

The chain combines TRBV10-3 with TRBJ2-7; D call uncertain. Trimming left V 6 bases short and J 6 bases short, with 15 bases between. This CDR3 comprises 13 residues. The germline V gene has CDR1 ENHRY and CDR2 SYGVKD. The CDR3: CAIRSGRSPEQYF. CDR3 coding DNA: TGTGCCATCAGGTCAGGAAGGTCTCCCGAGCAGTACTTC.